The clone carrying this T cell receptor beta chain came up many times. RNA transcripts were the template, and TCR beta CDR3 regions were amplified from them. The authors performed first-round RT-PCR with HTBI primers and then a second-round multiplex PCR. TCRdb re-derived calls from the multiplex PCR reads in MiXCR, one entry per CDR3 protein. This sample yields 400,000 to 500,000 distinct CDR3 sequences, of which under 25% are seen a single time; 2.5% to 3% belongs to the top ten. The sample comes from a study of Graves' ophthalmopathy and Graves' hyperthyroidism. Study summary: Sampling took place at initial diagnosis, with peripheral blood obtained before any treatment.

Hyperthyroidism was classified as stable if no ophthalmopathy occurred within 18 months of follow-up. Pregnant or lactating patients and those with other autoimmune diseases or uncontrolled infections were excluded. Serum thyroxine and TRAb, along with clinical symptoms, thyroid ultrasound and orbital computed tomography, were what diagnosis relied on. Per the germline V gene, CDR1 is DFQATT and CDR2 is SNEGSKA (reference sequence). The length of the CDR3 is 15 residues. The J segment lost 0 bases and the V segment lost 5 bases, leaving 6 bases of the junction unmatched. The V gene is TRBV20-1, the J gene TRBJ2-7; 11 positions match TRBD2. Sequenced: peripheral blood. This clonotype was obtained from a young woman with stable Graves' hyperthyroidism. CDR3: CSAGTSGRGSYEQYF. CDR3 DNA sequence: TGCAGTGCTGGGACTAGCGGCCGGGGCTCCTACGAGCAGTACTTC.